The clone carrying this T cell receptor (beta chain) was seen once. These data are taken from a study of OX40 agonist ivuxolimab in advanced cancers. Method: immunoSEQ multiplex PCR; TCRdb's copy keeps in-frame clones and lacks some. Counted here are 79,000 or so clones, 91% occurring once; the ten biggest clones make up under 2%. Germline V lookup: CDR1 KGHSH, CDR2 LQKENI. The CDR3 length is 15 residues. Trimming at V came to 4 bases and at J to 3 bases, leaving 5 bases not matched to a gene. This specimen was CD4+ or CD8+ T cells sorted from blood, taken in a trial of the OX40 agonist ivuxolimab. This chain uses TRBV18 with TRBJ2-2; 7 nucleotides match TRBD1. This receptor was identified in an adult with an advanced solid tumor such as melanoma, head and neck, liver or kidney cancer. CDR3 DNA: TGTGCCAGCTCACAAAACAGGGGTGACACCGGGGAGCTGTTTTTT. Translation gives CASSQNRGDTGELFF.